The sequence of this TCR beta chain was determined in a study of beta chain features in type 1 diabetes. Study at large: Examined across all samples were around 110 million sorted cells.

This clone was recorded a few times. This CDR3 is 15 amino acids long. The ends were cut back, 5 bases at V and 4 bases at J, with 17 bases in the middle. Germline CDR1 is LNHDA and CDR2 is SQIVND (reference sequence). As every portion of the isolated RNA was reverse transcribed, the sequencing read expressed TCRB transcripts. TCRdb keeps only in-frame clones here, not all; method: immunoSEQ multiplex PCR. The sample holds roughly 450,000 clones, roughly 13% seen once. There was one heparinised blood draw per donor, averaging around 120 mL. Stem cell-like memory, regulatory, central memory and naive CD4+ cells were sorted via CD45RO/CCR7/CD25/CD127/CD95/CD27.

The TCR sequence derives from a man aged 25 to 40 in good health. The gene calls are TRBV19 and TRBJ1-2; D remains unclear. Material: naive CD4+ T cells from blood. Here the CDR3 reads CASSPEMEALYGYTF. In DNA, the CDR3 is TGTGCCAGTAGTCCCGAGATGGAGGCTCTCTATGGCTACACCTTC.